Included here is one T cell receptor (beta chain) sequence, with context. V dropped 8 bases and J dropped 8 bases, with 16 bases sitting between them. Germline loops: CDR1 MNHEY, CDR2 SMNVEV (reference sequence). This CDR3 is built from 13 residues. These data come from a study of blood T cell repertoires in COVID-19. On the study more broadly: Whether acute or convalescent, the COVID-19 samples came from the United States, Italy and Spain. From T cells, B-cell-depleted T cells, or PBMCs came the material, which was cDNA or gDNA.

Libraries were prepared by immunoSEQ multiplex PCR; TCRdb keeps only in-frame clonotypes and omits some of them. Of tens of thousands of clones in the sample, roughly 89% are singletons; the top ten hold around 9.4%. The receptor comes from a human donor in a cohort sampled during active COVID-19. The gene calls are TRBV27 and TRBJ2-1; weak D call: TRBD2 (5 bases). Sequencing was performed on peripheral blood. The CDR3 coding sequence is TGTGCCAGCTCCCGAGGGCAACGGGATGAGCAGTTCTTC. This codes for CASSRGQRDEQFF.